This T cell receptor (beta chain) derives from a study of cytomegalovirus exposure and HLA in healthy donors (dated by TCRdb to the late 2010s). As for the study more broadly: According to an earlier analysis of a few hundred of the donors, 150 million to 200 million T cells yielded 100 million or so unique TCR beta sequences and about 300 Gb of sequence data. Roughly 300 gigabases of sequencing data and tens of millions of unique TCR sequences were included in an early release covering about 600 HLA-typed donors. Among the approximately 400 genotyped donors, 75% to 90% belonged to the genetic ancestry cluster associated with self-reported Caucasian donors. The aim of the study was to test whether cataloging public T cell receptors could identify signatures of past pathogen exposure. The study profiled the T cell repertoires of hundreds of subjects by immunosequencing and related them to cytomegalovirus serostatus. In addition to the first cohort of hundreds of subjects, a separate validation cohort of some 120 different subjects was used. To predict cytomegalovirus infection status, the study brought together high-throughput TCR immunosequencing, statistical association of individual TCRs with disease status, and machine learning. In a later analysis, previously published TCR beta repertoires from 500 to 750 donors were re-analyzed and high-resolution HLA genotyping was added so that TCR occurrence patterns could be studied. In the later analysis, no new phenotypic data were used to find candidate immune exposures; instead, reliance was placed on TCR beta sequences and their occurrence across donors. In an earlier analysis of 587 of the donors, high-throughput TCR beta sequencing was used to judge whether each TCR beta V gene segment behaved as functional or pseudogenic. Alongside the repertoire data, information on donor age, sex, ethnicity and CMV serostatus was compiled. In a later genetic analysis, genome-wide SNP genotypes for about three fifths of the roughly 670 donors were used, and that subset was treated as a discovery cohort. Every discovery cohort repertoire had been produced on one sequencing platform. HLA typing included class I and class II loci at four-digit resolution. Typing coverage differed by locus: A, B, C, DRB1 and DQB1 were typed in roughly 620-640 donors, DQA1 in about 550, DPA1 in some 610, and DPB1 in 400 to 490. Roughly five DR-DQ haplotypes were handled as single units for association and clustering, since linkage in the cohort was strong. Across about 370 genotyped donors of the cohort, an average of roughly 250,000 unique TCR beta nucleotide sequences per donor were sequenced, and roughly 20% of those sequences were non-productive. Overall study outcomes, separate from this receptor: In a later analysis, HLA-associated TCR beta chains showed more clonal expansion and lower generation probabilities than non-associated chains that were equally common. In this cohort, only TCR beta chains were sequenced, and detectable features were limited by the absence of alpha or paired-chain data. Most CMV-associated TCR beta chains appeared to be HLA-restricted in a later analysis, and the HLA associations seemed to be driven largely by CMV exposure. Some IMGT-functional V segments, including TRBV6-2 and TRBV6-3, could not be told apart with the 87-base-pair reads, so those segments were excluded. CMV serostatus was the only immune exposure information available for the cohort. A further reported finding was that TCR beta sequences accurately predicted the HLA-A and HLA-B alleles for most subjects in the first cohort. The study gave a list of 150 to 200 TCR beta chains associated with cytomegalovirus. When HLA alleles, especially DR and DQ, strongly co-occurred, TCR associations were difficult to assign to individual alleles. A later analysis found that TCR association rates varied across HLA loci, with DRB1 alleles showing the most associated TCRs and HLA-C alleles the fewest. HLA typing was unavailable for some donors at each locus, so association tests used only the typed subset. In an earlier analysis of several hundred of the donors, most TCR beta V segments were observed in productive rearrangements about 90% or about 30% of the time, broadly matching IMGT annotations. The sequencing pipeline was judged likely to have produced a cluster of highly shared sequence variants as a technical artifact. V-gene and J-gene trimming of TCR beta chains was associated with a missense DCLRE1C variant in a later genetic analysis, and the association was replicated in an independent cohort. A later analysis reported that several top co-occurrence clusters appeared linked to parvovirus B19, influenza, CMV and Epstein-Barr virus. Three of the identified cytomegalovirus-associated TCR beta chains were confirmed in vitro to be specific for cytomegalovirus antigens. The earlier analysis of 587 of the donors excluded around 17 rarely observed V segments, including chromosome 9 orphons, because counts were too low. Across donors, most TCR sequences were observed very rarely, whereas some public TCRs were present in many individuals. A later genetic analysis reported fewer N-insertions in productive TCRs among donors in an Asian-associated ancestry cluster than the approximately 700-donor mean. The authors suggested that the approach could potentially be extended to other disease states and immunological phenotypes. The classifier was reported to diagnose cytomegalovirus status with high specificity and sensitivity in both the original and validation cohorts. Linkage disequilibrium might explain the correlated functional status among segregating V segments, but an unknown experimental factor could not be excluded. A later analysis associated 16,951 TCR beta sequences with specific HLA alleles at a false discovery rate of 0.05. Sequencing depth was assumed to be roughly uniform across donors in the presence/absence analyses, though that assumption may not hold.

Details on this clone: It lacks a known antigen. Base qualities are not provided; no much larger clone lies one nucleotide away.

Receptors were amplified or captured by the immunoSEQ multiplex PCR assay. For the multiplex PCR, a mixture combining 60 forward primers for TCR Vbeta segments and 13 reverse primers for TCR Jbeta segments was used. A multiplex PCR assay on genomic DNA amplified the CDR3 region of rearranged TCR beta genes. Amplified TCR beta libraries were sequenced as 87-base-pair reads on the Illumina HiSeq System. Under the source paper's analysis protocol: In a later analysis, about 80 million unique TCR beta chains were counted across the roughly 700 repertoires, and approximately 11 million of these chains were shared by at least two donors. Raw reads were error-corrected and collapsed into unique sequences by a nearest-neighbor algorithm in which closely related sequences were merged to remove PCR and sequencing errors. CDR3 sequences were aligned to IMGT reference sequences to assign V, D and J gene segments. For a sequence to be retained, a match of at least six nucleotides was required to both a V gene segment and a J gene segment. Rearrangements were classified as productive when the CDR3 lacked stop codons and remained in frame with V and J, and all other rearrangements were classified as non-productive. CDR3 was defined by IMGT convention, running from the second conserved V-encoded cysteine to the conserved J-encoded phenylalanine. The earlier analysis of a few hundred of the donors excluded any sequence lacking an unambiguous match to a single V gene segment. An earlier analysis of a few hundred of the donors classified V segments as functional when productive rearrangements were above 56.7% and as segregating when the standard deviation between donors was above 5%. A statistical classification framework was built for diagnosing cytomegalovirus status from the catalog of TCR beta chain sequences. In a later analysis, V and J genes were assigned by comparing TCR nucleotide sequences against IMGT/GENE-DB human TR gene sequences. The TCRdist pipeline was used in a later analysis to assign CDR3 sequences and most-parsimonious VDJ recombination scenarios. In a later analysis, each TCR beta chain was defined by its CDR3 amino acid sequence together with its V-gene family, and reads lacking a unique V-gene family were excluded. A later analysis removed roughly 590 highly shared, low-generation-probability nucleotide sequences to deal with suspected cross-contamination and a sequencing artifact. In a later analysis, a clonal expansion index was calculated for each public chain from normalized within-repertoire ranks of inferred template counts. In a later analysis, generation probabilities were computed using a VDJ recombination model fitted to out-of-frame rearrangements, and the results were checked against IGoR. Hypergeometric tests were used in a later analysis to score TCR-TCR, TCR-HLA and TCR-CMV co-occurrence, with a repertoire-size bias correction applied to the TCR pairs. False discovery rates were estimated in a later analysis by permuting HLA or CMV assignments 20 times. In a later analysis, co-occurring TCRs were grouped with DBSCAN, and TCRdist sequence similarity was added when clustering was performed within HLA-allele-positive subsets. Repertoires with fewer than 30,000 or more than 120,000 public chains were left out of co-occurrence clustering, as were about five repertoires with anomalous nucleotide sharing. The table was pulled from immuneACCESS by TCRdb, which kept in-frame rearrangements only. Such tables lose some clones; where checked, under half of the loss comes from unresolved V genes, and the rest has no known cause. V and J calls and clone size are copied from that table; D and trimming were computed from the DNA. Present in this sample are roughly 110,000 clones, roughly 71% of which were seen just once. The leading ten clones occupy about 8.5% of the sample.

From a lookup of the germline V gene, CDR1 and CDR2 are ENHRY and SYGVKD. Cut back by 8 bases and 5 bases, the V and J ends lie 12 bases apart. The CDR3, cysteine through phenylalanine, is 12 amino acids long. CDR3 DNA only is kept here, 36 bases in frame from base 1. The cohort was made up of about 670 healthy bone marrow donors. At the time of sampling, every cohort member was nominally healthy, though immune exposures that went unrecorded were likely present. The donor was CMV seropositive and belonged to the group of more than 250 seropositive cohort members. Every donor gave a peripheral blood sample, and the peripheral blood mononuclear cells from that sample were used for TCR beta sequencing. The Qiagen DNeasy Blood Extraction Kit was used to extract genomic DNA from the blood cell samples.

The receptor's source is a man between 18 and 29 years old in good health and CMV-seropositive. The sequenced material came from PBMCs. Recombination connected TRBV10-3 to TRBJ2-5; a tentative D match to TRBD2 spans 6 bases. The CDR3 region has the sequence CAIGGVQETQYF. In nucleotide form, the sequence is TGTGCCATCGGAGGGGTTCAGGAGACCCAGTACTTC.